In this sample, the clone carrying this TCR beta chain turned up once. These data originate in a study of blood T cell repertoires in COVID-19. The wider study: The samples span acute and convalescent COVID-19 from the United States, Italy and Spain.

Those enrolled, adults aged roughly 18 to 90 years, came from around 25 US areas. Participant-given clinical history determined each cohort assignment. TCRdb's table, derived via immunoSEQ multiplex PCR, lists solely in-frame clones and lacks some. The sample lists approximately 210,000 clones, approximately 82% occurring once. V dropped 5 bases and J dropped 7 bases, with 18 bases sitting between them. Germline CDR1 and CDR2: MDHEN and SYDVKM. The CDR3 totals 15 residues. J is TRBJ1-5 and V is TRBV28; TRBD1 might be the D (6 bases). The sequence derives from a middle-aged man who had recovered from COVID-19. Sequenced material: PBMCs or T cells enriched from blood (not recorded which). The CDR3 DNA sequence: TGTGCCAGCAGTCGAGACCAGGGGCCCGAACAGCCCCAGCATTTT. It translates to CASSRDQGPEQPQHF.